The present entry profiles one T cell receptor (beta chain) with its context. Some clones are missing from TCRdb's copy, which holds only in-frame ones; the method was immunoSEQ multiplex PCR. The table shows about 24,000 clones, with 50% to 80% occurring only once. The ends were cut back, 1 base at V and 5 bases at J, with 9 bases in the middle. The germline CDR1 and CDR2 sequences are SGHRS and YFSETQ. The CDR3 is made up of 13 amino acids. This entry comes from a study of tumor-infiltrating lymphocytes in localized non-small cell lung cancer. Looking at the study overall: Each patient gave resected tumor and non-adjacent uninvolved lung tissue.

The sample consisted of lung tumor tissue. The source is a human donor with non-small cell lung cancer. The rearrangement uses TRBV5-1 and TRBJ1-1, with D perhaps matching TRBD1 (5 bases). The CDR3 coding sequence is TGCGCCAGCAGCTTGCAGGGTCGGACTGAAGCTTTCTTT. This gives the protein CASSLQGRTEAFF.